Below, one T cell receptor beta chain is given with its context. Its antigen is unknown. Base qualities are not at hand, and no much larger clone is one base apart. CD8 naive samples consisted of CD45RO-negative cells that were positively selected for CCR7, yielding a CD45RA+CCR7+ population without TemRA cells. The donors were healthy, HIV-negative adults with no recently reported acute infections or vaccinations. Every donor was a Caucasian adult living in Nashville, Tennessee, USA. Blood was collected by leukapheresis, and PBMCs were isolated by Ficoll-Histopaque density gradient centrifugation and then cryopreserved in liquid nitrogen vapor phase. Analytical flow cytometry was used to check the purity and quantity of every magnetically sorted T cell population. From each sorted fraction, genomic DNA was isolated and quantified by UV absorbance on a Nanodrop 2000c. TCR CDR3 regions were amplified from genomic DNA by multiplex PCR using the deep immunoSEQ assay. Extracted genomic DNA from each cell subset was spread evenly across all wells of several immunoSEQ 96-well plates, with each plate serving as a replicate. For sorted subsets, approximately 200 ng of genomic DNA, equivalent to 30,000 or so T cell genomes, went into each replicate PCR. The purified libraries were quantified using a Qubit 3.0 fluorometer, sized with a Bioanalyzer 2100, and then quantified again using the KAPA Library Quantification kit. Each immunoSEQ 96-well plate was sequenced on its own single-read 150-cycle Illumina NextSeq 550 flow cell. The study's own analysis went as follows. Because the immunoSEQ output held only junctional sequences and lacked quality scores, the filtering could not match the filtering applied to full-length reads. Sequences were annotated with PyIR, a Python wrapper for IgBLAST v1.9, using IMGT germline references to assign V/J genes and CDR3. Any read was removed if the V/J assignment was weak (E-value above 1e-6), the CDR3 was missing, or the read contained stop codons, out-of-frame junctions, or ambiguous translated residues. V3J clonotypes were defined by identical inferred V gene, J gene, and CDR3 amino acid sequence. To compute the percentage overlap between repertoires, the number of shared unique clonotypes was divided by the size of the smaller repertoire. Repertoire richness was assessed with RTK rarefaction, the Chao1 estimator, and Recon v2.1 estimates of unobserved clonotypes. OLGA was used to compute generation probabilities for all TCRbeta clonotypes that the gDNA method yielded from a few donors. In its TCRdb copy, this immuneACCESS table keeps in-frame sequences only and misses some clones. Where compared with another copy, unresolved V genes explain less than half of these, and the others have no known cause. The V and J calls and clone size come from that table; D and trimming were worked out from the DNA. For this sample the table gives about 2.1 million clones, of which 80% to 95% were detected only once. The top ten clonotypes cover about 1.7% of the sample.

The data belong to a study of shared clonotypes between healthy human individuals (dated by TCRdb to about 2020). At the level of the whole study: The cohort comprised a couple of women and a few men aged 18 to 49 years. For each donor, CD4 naive and CD4 memory were each run on three plates, CD8 naive on two plates, and CD8 memory on one plate. Blood TCR repertoires of five healthy adults were deeply sequenced to estimate repertoire size and the extent of clonotype sharing between individuals. Libraries were prepared and TCR repertoires were sequenced by different laboratories using diverse techniques, in order to increase sequencing depth and limit assay-specific biases. Each donor's leukapheresis produced roughly between roughly 0.85 and 9.5 billion PBMCs.

General findings and caveats noted by the study authors: Even with the large sequencing depth, rarefaction of the sorted-subset datasets indicated that sequencing was incomplete. Because the study included a small number of donors, the genetic and exposure-history diversity represented was limited. Estimated clonotype richness was generally larger for naive than for memory subsets. Sampling was restricted to blood, and TCR repertoires in tissue are likely to differ from TCR repertoires in blood. Sharing across several donors was observed for 5% to 6.5% of naive CD4, over 3% of naive CD8, around 2.5% of memory CD4, and roughly 0.4% of memory CD8 clonotypes. Compared with non-shared clonotypes, clonotypes shared by all four sorted-subset donors had higher generation probabilities. Pairwise subsampling led to the expectation that sequencing depth would affect the degree of clonotype sharing among donors.

Taken from cysteine to phenylalanine, the CDR3 has 17 residues. Only CDR3 DNA remains: 51 bases, in frame from the first base. CDR1 and CDR2 (SGHAT, FQNNGV) derive from the germline V gene. V lost 5 bases and J lost 5 bases, and the count of bases not matched to a germline gene is 13. The chain couples TRBV11-2 to TRBJ2-1; 9 junctional bases match TRBD2. Input material: naive CD8+ T cells from PBMCs. Read against the paper, the sample's cell subset or site label means: CD45RA+CCR7+. The receptor was isolated from a man between 18 and 35 years old in good health. Some clones in this sample may be carry-over from other donors' samples. The DNA sequence is TGTGCCAGCAGCCTGGTCACTTGGGGACTAGCAGACAATGAGCAGTTCTTC. This sequence encodes CASSLVTWGLADNEQFF.